Listed here is a single T cell receptor (beta chain). The length of the CDR3 is 16 residues. Germline trimming cut 2 bases from V and 2 bases from J; bases unmatched to any gene: 4. CDR1 is LGHDT, CDR2 YNNKEL, per germline (reference sequence). This record belongs to a study of blood T cell repertoires in COVID-19. In the authors' workflow: Counts of nucleated cells, estimated from reference gene primer amplification, were obtained. TCRdb's table, derived via immunoSEQ multiplex PCR, lists solely in-frame clones and lacks some. The V and J calls and the clone size are those of that table, but D and trimming were determined from the DNA. Altogether roughly 200,000 clones are present, 89% being singletons, with the ten largest covering around 3.7%. The study recruited people aged roughly 18 to 95 years across approximately 23 US areas. Participants reported their clinical history, and cohort assignment relied on those reports.

The chain employs TRBV3-1 (or the pseudogene TRBV3-2) and TRBJ2-5; 11 bases are shared with TRBD2. This TCR came from a woman aged 30 to 39 with acute COVID-19. The material sequenced was PBMCs or T cells enriched from blood (not recorded which). Here the CDR3 reads CASSQLAGGRQETQYF. DNA of the CDR3: TGTGCCAGCAGCCAACTAGCGGGGGGCCGACAAGAGACCCAGTACTTC.